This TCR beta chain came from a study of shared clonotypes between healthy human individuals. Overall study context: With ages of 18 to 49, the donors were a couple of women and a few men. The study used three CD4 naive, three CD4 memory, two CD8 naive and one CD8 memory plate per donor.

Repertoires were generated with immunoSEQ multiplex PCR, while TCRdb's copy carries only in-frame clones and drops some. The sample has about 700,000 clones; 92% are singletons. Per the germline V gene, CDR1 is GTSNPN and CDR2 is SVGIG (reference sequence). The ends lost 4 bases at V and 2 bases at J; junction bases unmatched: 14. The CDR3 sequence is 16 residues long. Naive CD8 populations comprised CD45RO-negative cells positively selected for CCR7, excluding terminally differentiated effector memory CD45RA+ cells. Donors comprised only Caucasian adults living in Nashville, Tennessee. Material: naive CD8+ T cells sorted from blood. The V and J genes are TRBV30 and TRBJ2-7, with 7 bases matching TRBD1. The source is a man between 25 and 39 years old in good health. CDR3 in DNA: TGTGCCTGGACGGTCCCCACAGGGGTTGAGCCCTACGAGCAGTACTTC. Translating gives CAWTVPTGVEPYEQYF.